These 8 T cell receptor beta chains originate from one sample sequenced in a study of Ad26.COV2.S vaccination and SARS-CoV-2 variants. Treatment: 19 received Ad26.COV2.S at low or high dose, single or two shots; 5 received placebo; per-sample allocation not given. Collection of the samples took place on day 63 after the first injection of vaccine or placebo. Clones were read by immunoSEQ multiplex PCR, and TCRdb kept only the in-frame ones, dropping some. Here the sample spans approximately 420,000 clones, over 75% being singletons. The sequences come from peripheral blood, collected in a trial of Ad26.COV2.S vaccine versus placebo. The receptor source for this set is a person aged 18-65 years who received the Ad26.COV2.S COVID-19 vaccine or a placebo.

This sequence joins TRBV19 and TRBJ1-3, with 7 bases aligning to TRBD1. V was pared by 6 bases and J by 3 bases, with 11 bases of the junction left unmatched. Germline V gives CDR1 LNHDA, CDR2 SQIVND (reference sequence). The CDR3 has 16 residues. The CDR3 nucleotides are TGTGCCAGTAGACCCTACCCGAGGGACAGTGGAAACACCATATATTTT. It codes for CASRPYPRDSGNTIYF. Variable domain in full (rest from reference TRBV19 and TRBJ1-3): DGGITQSPKYLFRKEGQNVTLSCEQNLNHDAMYWYRQDPGQGLRLIYYSQIVNDFQKGDIAEGYSVSREKKESFPLTVTSAQKNPTAFYLCASRPYPRDSGNTIYFGEGSWLTVV.

The rearrangement joins TRBV30 to TRBJ1-1; maybe TRBD1 (5 bases). This CDR3 has 12 residues. The V and J ends lost 1 base and 5 bases respectively, with 8 bases between them. Germline V gene sequence: CDR1 GTSNPN, CDR2 SVGIG (reference sequence). CDR3 amino acids: CAWSDQGTEAFF. CDR3 DNA sequence: TGTGCCTGGAGTGATCAGGGAACTGAAGCTTTCTTT.

This clone was seen at least ten times. This chain uses TRBV15 with TRBJ1-2; TRBD1 matches 7 bases. Germline values: CDR1 LNHNV, CDR2 YYDKDF (reference sequence). This CDR3 contains 16 residues. Trimming took 0 bases from V and 0 from J; bases not matched to a gene: 4. The CDR3 DNA reads TGTGCCACCAGCAGAGACAGGGGGGGAACTAACTATGGCTACACCTTC. It encodes CATSRDRGGTNYGYTF.

This clone was observed a handful of times. The J gene is TRBJ2-2, the V gene TRBV6-6; D may correspond to TRBD1 or TRBD2 (6 bases each). The CDR3 extends over 14 amino acids. V lost 6 bases and J 7 bases, leaving 15 bases between the germline ends. Germline assignment: CDR1 MNHNY and CDR2 SVGAGI (reference sequence). The CDR3 loop is CASSGPGAGGELFF. The CDR3 DNA sequence: TGTGCCAGCAGCGGACCGGGGGCCGGCGGGGAGCTGTTTTTT.

The chain links TRBV6-6 to TRBJ1-3; weak D call: TRBD1 (5 bases). The CDR3 spans 16 residues. V gave up 1 base and J gave up 0 bases, with 10 bases separating them. Germline V gene sequence: CDR1 MNHNY, CDR2 SVGAGI (reference sequence). The CDR3: CASSYLTGLSGNTIYF. Written as DNA, the CDR3 is TGTGCCAGCAGTTACTTAACAGGCCTCTCTGGAAACACCATATATTTT.

The chain uses TRBV7-2 and TRBJ1-1; D gene unclear. The CDR3 totals 13 residues. Germline-derived CDR1 and CDR2 are SGHTA and FQGNSA. V was trimmed by 3 bases and J by 1 base, leaving 6 bases between them. CDR3 sequence: CASSFNPNTEAFF. The CDR3 DNA reads as TGTGCCAGCAGCTTTAACCCGAACACTGAAGCTTTCTTT.

J is TRBJ1-5 and V is TRBV6-2 or TRBV6-3; 7 bases line up with TRBD1. The CDR3 contains 15 residues. The junction had 5 bases not matched to a gene; V was cut back by 2 bases and J by 4 bases. Germline V gives CDR1 MNHEY, CDR2 SVGEGT. CDR3 in DNA: TGTGCCAGCAGTTACCAGGGACAGAGAAATCAGCCCCAGCATTTT. It translates to CASSYQGQRNQPQHF.

This chain joins TRBV4-2 and TRBJ2-3; 7 bases are a match to TRBD2. Trimming removed 4 bases from V and 4 bases from J; junction bases left unmatched: 8. Germline CDR1 is LGHNA and CDR2 is YNFKEQ. This CDR3 spans 15 amino acids. The CDR3 DNA sequence: TGTGCCAGCAGCCCAGGACTAGTTGGGCCAGATACGCAGTATTTT. Translated: CASSPGLVGPDTQYF.